Below are 20 T cell receptor beta chains sequenced from a single sample in a study of CD8 T cells in Susac syndrome. RNA in amounts of roughly 0.5 to 1 ug was reverse transcribed with random hexamers. A single record per CDR3 protein comes from TCRdb applying MiXCR to the immunoSEQ multiplex PCR reads. The table lists over 350,000 distinct CDR3 sequences, around 85% of them singletons. Sequencing was carried out using CD8+ T cells from PBMCs. The receptors were gathered from a human donor with multiple sclerosis.

This chain uses TRBV7-8 with TRBJ2-1; TRBD2 might be the D (5 bases). V was clipped by 3 bases and J by 0 bases, with 12 bases between them. The CDR3 consists of 16 residues. Germline-derived CDR1 and CDR2 are SGHVS and FQNEAQ. CDR3 DNA sequence: TGTGCCAGCAGCTTCGGGATCGCCTACTCCTACAATGAGCAGTTCTTC. Its translation is CASSFGIAYSYNEQFF.

This clonotype has a count of ten or more. The chain has TRBV25-1 and TRBJ2-7; D is uncertain. V was pared by 6 bases and J by 1 base, with 4 bases between. In germline, CDR1 is MGHDK, CDR2 SYGVNS. This CDR3 has 11 amino acids. CDR3 bases: TGTGCCAGCAGCGTATCCTACGAGCAGTACTTC. Translated: CASSVSYEQYF.

The gene calls are TRBV27 and TRBJ1-2, with no clear D. The CDR3 totals 16 residues. The germline CDR1 and CDR2 sequences are MNHEY and SMNVEV (reference sequence). Trimming left V 4 bases short and J 1 base short, with 16 bases between. The CDR3 coding sequence is TGTGCCAGCAGTTCCTCCCGGGCAGCAGTTAACTATGGCTACACCTTC. Its translation: CASSSSRAAVNYGYTF.

The V and J genes are TRBV5-5 and TRBJ1-5; 8 nucleotides agree with TRBD1. Germline V CDR1 and CDR2: SGHKS, YYEKEE (reference sequence). The ends lost 0 bases at V and 7 bases at J; junction bases unmatched: 6. This CDR3 comprises 15 residues. The chain's CDR3 is CASSLGQGALQPQHF. CDR3 DNA sequence: TGTGCCAGCAGCTTGGGGCAGGGGGCTTTACAGCCCCAGCATTTT.

This chain links TRBV4-1 with TRBJ1-6; D gene uncertain. V dropped 0 bases and J dropped 7 bases, with 7 bases sitting between them. The CDR3 spans 14 residues. Germline CDR1 is MGHRA and CDR2 is YSYEKL. The DNA for the CDR3 is TGCGCCAGCAGCCAAGATCCCCGAAATTCACCCCTCCACTTT. Its translation: CASSQDPRNSPLHF.

This chain connects TRBV15 to TRBJ2-7; D may correspond to TRBD1 or TRBD2 (5 bases each). Per germline, CDR1 LNHNV and CDR2 YYDKDF (reference sequence). Trimming shortened V by 3 bases and J by 3 bases, and 18 bases separated the two germline ends. CDR3 length: 16 amino acids. CDR3 protein: CATSSEQDGAHYEQYF. CDR3 DNA: TGTGCCACCAGCAGCGAGCAGGACGGGGCCCACTACGAGCAGTACTTC.

This chain links TRBV5-6 with TRBJ2-5; 7 bases agree with TRBD2. The CDR3 covers 15 residues. Germline-derived CDR1 and CDR2 are SGHDT and YYEEEE. The ends lost 5 bases at V and 2 bases at J; junction bases unmatched: 9. The CDR3 sequence: CASRGGTEWQETQYF. CDR3 DNA: TGTGCCAGCAGGGGGGGGACCGAGTGGCAAGAGACCCAGTACTTC.

The rearrangement uses TRBV9 and TRBJ1-2, with D perhaps matching TRBD1 (5 bases). Trimming shortened V by 3 bases and J by 5 bases, and 14 bases separated the two germline ends. Per the germline V gene, CDR1 is SGDLS and CDR2 is YYNGEE. The CDR3 covers 14 residues. The CDR3 region has the DNA TGTGCCAGCAGCGCACCGGGACTCATGTATGGCTACACCTTC. It encodes CASSAPGLMYGYTF.

This CDR3 is CASSQDGEDTGELFF. CDR3 coding DNA: TGTGCCAGCAGCCAAGACGGTGAGGACACCGGGGAGCTGTTTTTT. The rearrangement links TRBV4-2 to TRBJ2-2; D is uncertain. Per germline, CDR1 LGHNA and CDR2 YNFKEQ. V lost 0 bases, J lost 3 bases, and 8 bases lay in between. The CDR3 sequence is 15 residues long.

The chain employs TRBV30 and TRBJ1-3, with D uncertain. Germline V gives CDR1 GTSNPN, CDR2 SVGIG (reference sequence). CDR3 size: 14 residues. Trimming left V 0 bases short and J 4 bases short, with 10 bases between. CDR3 region: CAWSVVWSGNTIYF. DNA of the CDR3: TGTGCCTGGAGTGTAGTATGGTCCGGAAACACCATATATTTT.

The J gene is TRBJ1-2, the V gene TRBV27; no firm D call. Deletions cut 3 bases from V and 5 bases from J, with 13 bases between. The CDR3 extends over 14 amino acids. Germline lookup yields CDR1 MNHEY and CDR2 SMNVEV (reference sequence). The CDR3 region has the DNA TGTGCCAGCAGTTTCACTGACGGAGGATATGGCTACACCTTC. It yields the protein CASSFTDGGYGYTF.

V usage is TRBV7-9 and J usage is TRBJ2-2; 8 bases line up with TRBD1. The junction had 2 bases not matched to a gene; V was cut back by 3 bases and J by 5 bases. Germline V gives CDR1 SEHNR, CDR2 FQNEAQ (reference sequence). The length of the CDR3 is 14 residues. The CDR3 DNA sequence: TGTGCCAGCAGCTTCAGACAGGGGACCGGGGAGCTGTTTTTT. It specifies CASSFRQGTGELFF.

V gene TRBV2 combines with J gene TRBJ2-1; no firm D call. Trimming removed 6 bases from V and 5 bases from J, with 8 bases in between. The CDR3 has 12 amino acids. CDR1 is SNHLY and CDR2 is FYNNEI in the germline V gene. The CDR3 coding sequence is TGTGCCAGCAGAATCTCGCACAATGAGCAGTTCTTC. Its translation: CASRISHNEQFF.

The chain combines TRBV4-1 with TRBJ2-1; TRBD1 is a possible D gene (6 bases). Germline assignment: CDR1 MGHRA and CDR2 YSYEKL. The length of the CDR3 is 15 residues. Trimming removed 2 bases at V and 3 bases at J, with 11 bases between. This chain's CDR3 is CASSQLQGRYNEQFF. CDR3 DNA sequence: TGCGCCAGCAGCCAATTGCAGGGGCGCTACAATGAGCAGTTCTTC.

This chain connects TRBV10-2 to TRBJ2-3; 9 nucleotides align to TRBD1. With V trimmed by 4 bases and J by 4 bases, 12 bases remained unmatched. Germline assignment: CDR1 WSHSY and CDR2 SAAADI. The CDR3 contains 17 residues. CDR3 sequence: CASSVIPRQGGADTQYF. The CDR3 DNA is TGCGCCAGCAGTGTGATACCTCGACAGGGGGGCGCAGATACGCAGTATTTT.

The chain is built from TRBV12-3 or TRBV12-4 and TRBJ1-2; maybe TRBD1 (6 bases). Trimming removed 4 bases from V and 6 bases from J, with 12 bases in between. CDR3 length: 13 residues. CDR3 residues: CASSSGTSDGYTF. The CDR3 DNA is TGTGCCAGCAGTTCCGGGACATCAGATGGCTACACCTTC.

The V gene is TRBV30, the J gene TRBJ1-5; D is possibly TRBD1 (5 bases). Looked up from germline, CDR1 is GTSNPN and CDR2 is SVGIG (reference sequence). The CDR3 consists of 14 residues. Trimming stripped 5 bases from V and 2 bases from J, with 13 bases between. CDR3 in DNA: TGTGCCTGGGAGGGGTGGTGGGGCAATCAGCCCCAGCATTTT. Its translation is CAWEGWWGNQPQHF.

The gene calls are TRBV25-1 and TRBJ1-1; TRBD1 might be the D (6 bases). Deletions cut 2 bases from V and 3 bases from J, with 13 bases between. The CDR3 is made up of 15 amino acids. Germline CDR1 and CDR2: MGHDK and SYGVNS. CDR3 sequence (DNA): TGTGCCAGCAGTGAACCCCAACAGGGTTACACTGAAGCTTTCTTT. It specifies CASSEPQQGYTEAFF.

This chain joins TRBV30 and TRBJ2-1; the D gene is possibly TRBD2 (6 bases). Germline V gives CDR1 GTSNPN, CDR2 SVGIG (reference sequence). The CDR3 loop spans 12 amino acids. The ends were cut back, 3 bases at V and 8 bases at J, with 11 bases in the middle. The CDR3 DNA reads TGTGCCTGGAGCCACGGAGGGGATGAGCAGTTCTTC. Protein product: CAWSHGGDEQFF.

Only one count was recorded for this clonotype. V gene TRBV10-3 combines with J gene TRBJ2-1; no definite D call. Germline V gene data show CDR1 as ENHRY and CDR2 as SYGVKD. Deletions cut 6 bases from V and 2 bases from J, with 5 bases between. This CDR3 has 12 residues. The CDR3 here is CAISNPYNEQFF. The DNA of the CDR3 is TGTGCCATCAGCAACCCCTACAATGAGCAGTTCTTC.